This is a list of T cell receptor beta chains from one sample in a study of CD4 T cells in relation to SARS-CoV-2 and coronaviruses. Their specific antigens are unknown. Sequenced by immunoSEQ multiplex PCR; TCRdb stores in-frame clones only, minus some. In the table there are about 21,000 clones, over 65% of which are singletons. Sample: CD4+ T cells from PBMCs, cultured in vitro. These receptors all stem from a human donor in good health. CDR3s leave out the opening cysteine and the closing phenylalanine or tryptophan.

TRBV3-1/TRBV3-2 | ASSRDTRSYNEQF
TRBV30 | AWSVSLKTEAF
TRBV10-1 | ASSESTSAGHAGYT
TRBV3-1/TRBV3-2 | ASSQDGWGSSGRPFSYEQY
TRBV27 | ASSLDRRRNQPQH
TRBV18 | ASSPDLYEQY
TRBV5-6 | ASSYGTGNTGELF
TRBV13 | ASSLGGVRSEAF
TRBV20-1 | SASPWERDEQF
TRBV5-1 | ASSLDGGAEEQF
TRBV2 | ASSEDWRGLDTQY
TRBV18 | ASSPPGIATYEQY
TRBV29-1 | SAAPTGPNQPQH
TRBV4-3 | ASSQIRTGVGGYT
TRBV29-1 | SVGPGLYEQY
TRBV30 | AWTNLGTEAF
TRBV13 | ASSWALGSEGYT